A selection of T cell receptor beta chains follows, all from one sample in a study of response to subunit inactivated influenza vaccine. TCRdb processed the RT-PCR reads anew with MiXCR; each CDR3 protein has one entry. The table includes hundreds of thousands of distinct CDR3 sequences, under 20% detected once. Source: PBMCs from blood, taken 4 to 6 days after vaccination. These receptors came from a middle-aged man who received an inactivated influenza vaccine. The CDR3 runs from the conserved cysteine through the conserved F or W. D genes are given only for firm matches. Clone size is shown for a subset of rows, as once, few, many or a class of expanded clone.

j_call d_call clone_size v_call cdr3_nt cdr3_aa
TRBJ2-5 TRBD1 - TRBV12-3/TRBV12-4 TGTGCCAGCAGTTCTTACGGGACAGGGGACGAGACCCAGTACTTC CASSSYGTGDETQYF
TRBJ2-4 - many TRBV24-1 TGTGCCACCAGTGATTTCGAAAACATTCAGTACTTC CATSDFENIQYF
TRBJ2-1 TRBD2 - TRBV7-3 TGTGCCAGCAGCTCTAGCGGGAGATGGGATGAGCAGTTCTTC CASSSSGRWDEQFF
TRBJ1-3 - many TRBV12-3/TRBV12-4 TGTGCCAGCAGCTCTGGAAACACCATATATTTT CASSSGNTIYF
TRBJ2-3 TRBD2 - TRBV28 TGTGCCAGCAGGCTAGCGGCAACTAGCACAGATACGCAGTATTTT CASRLAATSTDTQYF
TRBJ2-1 TRBD2 - TRBV6-5 TGTGCCAGCAGTTACGTGGGGGAGGGTTACGGGAGGGAGCAGTTCTTC CASSYVGEGYGREQFF
TRBJ2-1 - many TRBV25-1 TGTGCCACCGCTTATAGCGGAATGTGGTTCTTC CATAYSGMWFF
TRBJ2-7 - few TRBV6-1 TGTGCCAGCACCCCACTAAGGCCGAGGGAGACCTACGAGCAGTACTTC CASTPLRPRETYEQYF
TRBJ1-1 - many TRBV6-1 TGTGCCAGCAGTGAAGCAGATGTGATAAGAACTGAAGCTTTCTTT CASSEADVIRTEAFF
TRBJ1-1 TRBD1 - TRBV11-3 TGTGCCAGCAGCTCAGGACAGGGATCCATGAACACTGAAGCTTTCTTT CASSSGQGSMNTEAFF
TRBJ2-5 TRBD1 - TRBV5-1 TGCGCCAGCAGCCCGGGGTGGGGACAGGGACAAGAGACCCAGTACTTC CASSPGWGQGQETQYF
TRBJ2-2 - - TRBV24-1 TGTGCCACCAGTGATTCTTGGTCCGGGGAGCTGTTTTTT CATSDSWSGELFF
TRBJ1-5 TRBD1 - TRBV5-1 TGCGCCAGCAGCCCGGAGGACAGGGTTCAGCCCCAGCATTTT CASSPEDRVQPQHF
TRBJ1-5 TRBD1 - TRBV18 TGTGCCAGCTCCACGCGACAGGGAAGTCAGCCCCAGCATTTT CASSTRQGSQPQHF
TRBJ2-1 TRBD1 - TRBV11-2 TGTGCCAGCAGCTGGGACAGTTCTACCCCTTACAATGAGCAGTTCTTC CASSWDSSTPYNEQFF
TRBJ2-3 - few TRBV11-2 TGTGCCAGCAGCTTAGACGTCGTAGATACGCAGTATTTT CASSLDVVDTQYF
TRBJ1-2 - few TRBV29-1 TGCAGCGTTGAAGATATCACAGACCACTATGGCTACACCTTC CSVEDITDHYGYTF
TRBJ2-7 TRBD2 few TRBV7-9 TGTGCCAGCAGCTTAGCCCCCGGACTAGCTGGGTACGAGCAGTACTTC CASSLAPGLAGYEQYF
TRBJ2-1 TRBD2 - TRBV5-1 TGCGCCAGCAGCCCCGGACTAGCGGGAGGGCCTGAGTTCTTC CASSPGLAGGPEFF
TRBJ2-5 - - TRBV4-3 TGCGCCAGCAGCCCTAAGAGCGGATTGCAAGAGACCCAGTACTTC CASSPKSGLQETQYF
TRBJ2-1 - many TRBV5-5 TGTGCCAGCAGCTTGGGGGGGACTCCATACAATGAGCAGTTCTTC CASSLGGTPYNEQFF
TRBJ2-3 TRBD2 many TRBV6-1 TGTGCCAGCAAGAGACTAGCGGGCTACACAGATACGCAGTATTTT CASKRLAGYTDTQYF
TRBJ2-1 TRBD2 many TRBV29-1 TGCAGCGTTGATGCAAGACTAGCGAGCAAAAATGAGCAGTTCTTC CSVDARLASKNEQFF
TRBJ1-1 - - TRBV6-2/TRBV6-3 TGTGCCAGCAGAGCTATTTACACTGAAGCTTTCTTT CASRAIYTEAFF
TRBJ1-2 TRBD1 few TRBV7-2 TGTGCCAGCAGCGCCCCAGCCGGGACAGGGGGTAGGGATGGCTACACCTTC CASSAPAGTGGRDGYTF
TRBJ2-7 TRBD2 few TRBV4-2 TGTGCCAGCAGCCAAGGGTCAGGACTAGCGCATTACATCGCCTACGAGCAGTACTTC CASSQGSGLAHYIAYEQYF
TRBJ1-3 - few TRBV12-3/TRBV12-4 TGTGCCAGCAGTTCCCCATCGTTCCGCTCTGGAAACACCATATATTTT CASSSPSFRSGNTIYF
TRBJ2-7 TRBD2 once TRBV24-1 TGTGCCACCAGTGATTCTAGACTAGCGGGAGGGCGCTACGAGCAGTACTTC CATSDSRLAGGRYEQYF
TRBJ2-7 - - TRBV20-1 TGCAGTGCTAGTACCCGCGGTGGCGAGCAGTACTTC CSASTRGGEQYF
TRBJ2-1 - many TRBV5-1 TGCGCCAGCAGCCTTGGCCCCTACAATGAGCAGTTCTTC CASSLGPYNEQFF
TRBJ2-5 - few TRBV29-1 TGCAGCGTAGGACTTTTTATGGGGACCCAGTACTTC CSVGLFMGTQYF
TRBJ2-7 - few TRBV7-9 TGTGCCAGCAGCTTTGAGGCTCGGACCTACGAGCAGTACTTC CASSFEARTYEQYF
TRBJ2-5 - few TRBV27 TGTGCCAGCAGTTTATTGGACCAAGAGACCCAGTACTTC CASSLLDQETQYF
TRBJ2-7 - - TRBV20-1 TGCAGTGCTAACCCAGGGTCGCGGCAGTACTTC CSANPGSRQYF
TRBJ2-7 TRBD2 - TRBV7-2 TGTGCCAGCAGCTTACGGGAGGCTATCTACGAGCAGTACTTC CASSLREAIYEQYF
TRBJ2-3 - few TRBV10-3 TGTGCCATCGGGGCGGAGGGTCGGCATACGCAGTATTTT CAIGAEGRHTQYF
TRBJ2-7 TRBD2 - TRBV5-6 TGTGCCAGCAGCTTATCGGGTATGGGACTAGTAGACGAGCAGTACTTC CASSLSGMGLVDEQYF